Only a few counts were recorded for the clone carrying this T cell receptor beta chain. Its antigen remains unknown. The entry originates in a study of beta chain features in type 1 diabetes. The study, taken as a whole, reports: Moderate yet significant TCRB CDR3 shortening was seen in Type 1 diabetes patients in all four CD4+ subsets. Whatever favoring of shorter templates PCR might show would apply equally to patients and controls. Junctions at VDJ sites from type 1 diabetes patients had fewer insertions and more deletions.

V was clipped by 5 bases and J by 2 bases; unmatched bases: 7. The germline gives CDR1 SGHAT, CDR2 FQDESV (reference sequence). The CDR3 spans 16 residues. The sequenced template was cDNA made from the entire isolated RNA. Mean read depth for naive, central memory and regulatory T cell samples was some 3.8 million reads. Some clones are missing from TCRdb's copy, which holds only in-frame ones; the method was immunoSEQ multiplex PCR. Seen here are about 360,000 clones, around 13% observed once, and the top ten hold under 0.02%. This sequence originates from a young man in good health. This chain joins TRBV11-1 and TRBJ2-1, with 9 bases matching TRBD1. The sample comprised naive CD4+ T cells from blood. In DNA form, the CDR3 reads TGTGCCAGCAGCCCTGCCCACAGGGGGCCCTACAATGAGCAGTTCTTC. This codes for CASSPAHRGPYNEQFF. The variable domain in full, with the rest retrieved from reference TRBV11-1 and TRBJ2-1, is EAEVAQSPRYKITEKSQAVAFWCDPISGHATLYWYRQILGQGPELLVQFQDESVVDDSQLPKDRFSAERLKGVDSTLKIQPAELGDSAMYLCASSPAHRGPYNEQFFGPGTRLTVL.